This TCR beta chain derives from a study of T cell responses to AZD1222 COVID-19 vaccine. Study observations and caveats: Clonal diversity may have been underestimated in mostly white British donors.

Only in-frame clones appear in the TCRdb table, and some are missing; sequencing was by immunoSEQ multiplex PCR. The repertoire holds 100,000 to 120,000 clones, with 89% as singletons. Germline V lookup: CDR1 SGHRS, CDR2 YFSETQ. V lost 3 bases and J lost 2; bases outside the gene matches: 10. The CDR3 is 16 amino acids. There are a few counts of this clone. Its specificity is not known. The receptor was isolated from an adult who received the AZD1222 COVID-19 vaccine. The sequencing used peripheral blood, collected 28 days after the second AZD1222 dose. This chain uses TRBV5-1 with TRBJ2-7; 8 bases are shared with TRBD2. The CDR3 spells CASSSGAGGKTYEQYF. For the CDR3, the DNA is TGCGCCAGCAGCTCCGGGGCGGGGGGAAAAACCTACGAGCAGTACTTC.